Shown below are 29 T cell receptor beta chains from a single sample sequenced in a study of T cell responses to AZD1222 COVID-19 vaccine. Only in-frame clones appear in the TCRdb table, and some are missing; sequencing was by immunoSEQ multiplex PCR. The sample yields tens of thousands of clones, about 88% seen once. Here the sequenced sample was peripheral blood, taken on day 0 of AZD1222 vaccination. The receptor source for this set is an adult in good health.

The gene calls are TRBV18 and TRBJ1-1; D unclear. CDR1 is KGHSH and CDR2 is LQKENI in the germline V gene. V dropped 5 bases and J dropped 8 bases, with 9 bases sitting between them. The CDR3 is 11 amino acids. CDR3 nucleotides: TGTGCCAGCTCAGCCCAAAAAGAAGCTTTCTTT. Residues: CASSAQKEAFF.

The chain is built from TRBV5-3 and TRBJ2-5, with 9 bases lining up with TRBD1. TRBV5-3 is an open reading frame whose function is uncertain. Germline trimming cut 0 bases from V and 5 bases from J; bases unmatched to any gene: 5. The CDR3 length is 15 residues. The CDR3 spells CARSLETGGQETQYF. The CDR3 DNA reads as TGTGCCAGAAGCTTGGAAACAGGGGGCCAGGAGACCCAGTACTTC.

The gene calls are TRBV2 and TRBJ2-5; D is possibly TRBD2 (7 bases). V was shortened by 8 bases and J by 0 bases, with 19 bases between the two germline ends. CDR3 size: 16 residues. In germline, CDR1 is SNHLY, CDR2 FYNNEI. The DNA for the CDR3 is TGTGCCAGCGGGCATGACGGGGGGCCGAACCAAGAGACCCAGTACTTC. This gives the protein CASGHDGGPNQETQYF.

CDR3 loop: CASSSRTGYGYEQYF. The CDR3 DNA follows: TGTGCCAGCAGCTCCCGGACAGGGTATGGCTACGAGCAGTACTTC. The rearrangement uses TRBV9 and TRBJ2-7, with 8 bases that match TRBD1. The CDR3 covers 15 residues. V shed 4 bases, J shed 3 bases, and the junction held 9 bases outside the gene matches. Germline V gene sequence: CDR1 SGDLS, CDR2 YYNGEE. The entire variable domain, with the rest obtained from reference TRBV9 and TRBJ2-7, is as follows: DSGVTQTPKHLITATGQRVTLRCSPRSGDLSVYWYQQSLDQGLQFLIQYYNGEERAKGNILERFSAQQFPDLHSELNLSSLELGDSALYFCASSSRTGYGYEQYFGPGTRLTVT.

V is TRBV5-6 and J is TRBJ1-1; 7 bases line up with TRBD1. This CDR3 region has 16 residues. Germline assignment: CDR1 SGHDT and CDR2 YYEEEE. Germline trimming cut 4 bases from V and 0 bases from J; bases unmatched to any gene: 9. The CDR3 loop reads CASSVRQGGLNTEAFF. CDR3 bases: TGTGCCAGCAGCGTTCGACAGGGAGGCTTGAACACTGAAGCTTTCTTT. The full variable domain, rest sourced from reference TRBV5-6 and TRBJ1-1, is DAGVTQSPTHLIKTRGQQVTLRCSPKSGHDTVSWYQQALGQGPQFIFQYYEEEERQRGNFPDRFSGHQFPNYSSELNVNALLLGDSALYLCASSVRQGGLNTEAFFGQGTRLTVV.

The chain has TRBV29-1 and TRBJ2-2, with 7 bases identical to TRBD1. This CDR3 comprises 13 residues. After removal of 5 bases from V and 4 bases from J, the junction contained 4 bases not matched to a gene. Germline V gene sequence: CDR1 SQVTM, CDR2 ANQGSEA. The CDR3 DNA is TGCAGCGTTACGGGACAGATCACCGGGGAGCTGTTTTTT. Its translation is CSVTGQITGELFF.

The genes are TRBV6-5 and TRBJ2-7; D remains ambiguous. This CDR3 has 15 amino acids. Germline CDR1 is MNHEY and CDR2 is SVGAGI. With 5 bases removed from V and 2 bases from J, the gap between germline ends came to 16 bases. CDR3 DNA: TGTGCCAGCAGTCGGGCCGGCCACACCACCTACGAGCAGTACTTC. Protein product: CASSRAGHTTYEQYF.

The V call is TRBV7-3, the J call TRBJ2-2, with D possibly matching TRBD1 (6 bases). CDR3 length: 18 amino acids. Trimming cost V 2 bases and J 0 bases, with 16 bases left between them. The germline V gene has CDR1 SGHTA and CDR2 FQGTGA. The CDR3 nucleotides are TGTGCCAGCAGCTTATTGGCCAGGGGTGCGACGAACACCGGGGAGCTGTTTTTT. Its protein product is CASSLLARGATNTGELFF.

Here the CDR3 reads CATSDPGQGGSYEQYF. CDR3 coding DNA: TGTGCCACCAGTGACCCAGGACAGGGTGGTTCCTACGAGCAGTACTTC. The chain employs TRBV24-1 and TRBJ2-7; 8 bases match TRBD1. The CDR3 extends over 16 amino acids. From germline, CDR1 is KGHDR and CDR2 SFDVKD. V shed 4 bases, J shed 1 base, and the junction held 8 bases outside the gene matches.

The chain recombines TRBV5-1 with TRBJ2-3; 13 nucleotides align to TRBD2. CDR3 length: 17 residues. From germline, CDR1 is SGHRS and CDR2 YFSETQ. Unmatched junction bases numbered 7, after V lost 4 bases and J lost 2 bases. This chain's CDR3 is CASSQWTSGGYTDTQYF. CDR3 in DNA: TGCGCCAGCAGCCAATGGACTAGCGGGGGCTACACAGATACGCAGTATTTT.

J is TRBJ2-5 and V is TRBV12-5; 7 bases match TRBD2. This CDR3 has 15 amino acids. Germline assignment: CDR1 LGHNT and CDR2 FRNRAP. The ends lost 6 bases at V and 3 bases at J; junction bases unmatched: 10. The CDR3, as DNA: TGTGCTAGTGGCTACCGGGACCGGGGGGAAGAGACCCAGTACTTC. This codes for CASGYRDRGEETQYF.

The rearrangement uses TRBV27 and TRBJ2-5; the D gene could be TRBD1 or TRBD2 (5 bases each). V shed 6 bases and J shed 1 base, with 21 bases lying between them. Germline V CDR1 and CDR2: MNHEY, SMNVEV (reference sequence). This CDR3 has 17 amino acids. DNA for the CDR3: TGTGCCAGCAGAGAGAGGCGTGGGGGACGGATCCAAGAGACCCAGTACTTC. Amino acids: CASRERRGGRIQETQYF.

The chain couples TRBV5-1 to TRBJ2-3, with 8 bases lining up with TRBD2. The ends lost 2 bases at V and 4 bases at J; junction bases unmatched: 6. Germline V gene data show CDR1 as SGHRS and CDR2 as YFSETQ. The CDR3 loop spans 15 amino acids. The CDR3 is CASSFIGGVPDTQYF. The DNA for the CDR3 is TGCGCCAGCAGCTTCATCGGGGGGGTCCCAGATACGCAGTATTTT.

The chain combines TRBV5-4 with TRBJ2-7; 9 bases align to TRBD1. This CDR3 is 14 amino acids long. Unmatched junction bases numbered 4, after V lost 4 bases and J lost 2 bases. Germline V gives CDR1 SGHNT, CDR2 YYREEE (reference sequence). The CDR3 DNA sequence: TGTGCCAGCAGCCCGACAGGGGGGCCCTACGAGCAGTACTTC. Translating it yields CASSPTGGPYEQYF.

The chain uses TRBV10-3 and TRBJ1-2; D is perhaps TRBD1 (6 bases). V shed 10 bases and J shed 2 bases, with 8 bases lying between them. Germline values: CDR1 ENHRY, CDR2 SYGVKD. The CDR3 loop spans 11 amino acids. The CDR3 sequence: CATTGNYGYTF. The CDR3 nucleotides read TGTGCCACTACAGGGAACTATGGCTACACCTTC.

The V gene is TRBV7-2, the J gene TRBJ2-5, with 10 bases that match TRBD1. This CDR3 contains 14 residues. After removal of 5 bases from V and 4 bases from J, the junction contained 4 bases not matched to a gene. Germline CDR1 is SGHTA and CDR2 is FQGNSA. CDR3 nucleotides: TGTGCCAGCAGCCCTGACAGGGGGCGAGAGACCCAGTACTTC. Encoded protein: CASSPDRGRETQYF.

The chain couples TRBV2 to TRBJ2-3; D gene uncertain. The CDR3 extends over 13 amino acids. Trimming stripped 5 bases from V and 3 bases from J, with 9 bases between. The germline V gene encodes CDR1 SNHLY and CDR2 FYNNEI. CDR3 in DNA: TGTGCCAGCAGTTCCCTTCGGACAGATACGCAGTATTTT. Its protein product is CASSSLRTDTQYF.

CDR3 residues: CAISWLGIGYEQYF. DNA of the CDR3: TGTGCCATTAGCTGGCTGGGGATAGGCTACGAGCAGTACTTC. The rearrangement joins TRBV6-5 to TRBJ2-7, with D unclear. The length of the CDR3 is 14 residues. Germline CDR1 MNHEY, CDR2 SVGAGI. V was trimmed by 10 bases and J by 3 bases, leaving 19 bases between them.

The chain recombines TRBV27 with TRBJ1-5; perhaps TRBD1 as D (6 bases). CDR1 and CDR2 (germline): MNHEY, SMNVEV (reference sequence). Trimming took off 5 bases at V and 3 bases at J, with 11 bases between the two ends. The CDR3 is made up of 14 amino acids. The CDR3 protein is CASSRGQFNQPQHF. CDR3 nucleotides: TGTGCCAGCAGTCGTGGACAGTTCAATCAGCCCCAGCATTTT.

The chain employs TRBV5-5 and TRBJ1-2; possible D gene TRBD1, 6 bases. Germline assignment: CDR1 SGHKS and CDR2 YYEKEE (reference sequence). Trimming stripped 0 bases from V and 6 bases from J, with 12 bases between. CDR3 length: 14 amino acids. CDR3 sequence: CASSLDTGQDGYTF. CDR3 DNA: TGTGCCAGCAGCTTGGATACAGGGCAAGATGGCTACACCTTC.

V usage is TRBV6-5 and J usage is TRBJ1-2; maybe TRBD1 (5 bases). Germline V gene data show CDR1 as MNHEY and CDR2 as SVGAGI. This CDR3 region has 15 residues. The V end was cut by 2 bases, the J end by 1 base, with 11 bases between. The DNA for the CDR3 is TGTGCCAGCAGTTACCAGCCGGGGGTTAACTATGGCTACACCTTC. Protein product: CASSYQPGVNYGYTF.

This rearrangement joins TRBV3-1 (or the pseudogene TRBV3-2) to TRBJ2-1; no firm D call. The germline CDR1 and CDR2 sequences are LGHDT and YNNKEL (reference sequence). V gave up 0 bases and J gave up 10 bases, with 10 bases separating them. The CDR3 runs 13 residues. DNA for the CDR3: TGTGCCAGCAGCCAAGATTTTACATGGGAGCAGTTCTTC. It specifies CASSQDFTWEQFF.

The rearrangement links TRBV5-1 to TRBJ2-3; D perhaps matches TRBD2 (5 bases). Germline V lookup: CDR1 SGHRS, CDR2 YFSETQ. V lost 1 base and J lost 6, with 15 bases in between. The CDR3 is made up of 15 amino acids. Written as DNA, the CDR3 is TGCGCCAGCAGCTTGTCGACTACCGGCGGGGATACGCAGTATTTT. It yields the protein CASSLSTTGGDTQYF.

The rearrangement joins TRBV4-3 to TRBJ1-2, with a tentative D call TRBD1 (6 bases). This CDR3 has 15 residues. V was pared by 0 bases and J by 4 bases, with 12 bases between. Germline loops: CDR1 LGHNA, CDR2 YSLEER. The CDR3 region has the DNA TGCGCCAGCAGCCAAGACACAGGGCCCGCCTATGGCTACACCTTC. It codes for CASSQDTGPAYGYTF.

The V gene is TRBV28, the J gene TRBJ2-7; 7 bases agree with TRBD2. Trimming took 7 bases from V and 1 from J; bases not matched to a gene: 7. The CDR3 length is 14 residues. Germline V gene sequence: CDR1 MDHEN, CDR2 SYDVKM. The CDR3: CASTGTTPSYEQYF. CDR3 nucleotide sequence: TGTGCCAGCACCGGGACTACTCCATCCTACGAGCAGTACTTC.

The chain joins TRBV18 to TRBJ2-5; TRBD2 matches 7 bases. Unmatched junction bases numbered 4, after V lost 7 bases and J lost 2 bases. The CDR3 extends over 13 amino acids. Per germline, CDR1 KGHSH and CDR2 LQKENI. CDR3 region: CASLGGTQETQYF. For the CDR3, the DNA is TGTGCCAGCTTGGGGGGGACTCAAGAGACCCAGTACTTC.

The V call is TRBV28, the J call TRBJ1-1, with 8 bases that match TRBD1. The CDR3 extends over 15 amino acids. From germline, CDR1 is MDHEN and CDR2 SYDVKM. The junction had 7 bases not matched to a gene; V was cut back by 2 bases and J by 5 bases. The DNA of the CDR3 is TGTGCCAGCAGTTTACCCGGACAGGGAGGGACTGAAGCTTTCTTT. Protein: CASSLPGQGGTEAFF. The variable domain in full, completed from reference TRBV28 and TRBJ1-1, reads DVKVTQSSRYLVKRTGEKVFLECVQDMDHENMFWYRQDPGLGLRLIYFSYDVKMKEKGDIPEGYSVSREKKERFSLILESASTNQTSMYLCASSLPGQGGTEAFFGQGTRLTVV.

Turning to this clone: The sample contains more than one DNA sequence encoding this CDR3. The chain uses TRBV2 and TRBJ2-3; D call uncertain. This CDR3 has 12 amino acids. The V gene lost 1 base and the J gene lost 4 bases, with 3 bases spanning the gap. Germline V gene sequence: CDR1 SNHLY, CDR2 FYNNEI. The CDR3 DNA reads as TGTGCCAGCAGTGAAGTGCCAGATACGCAGTATTTT. It specifies CASSEVPDTQYF.

This clone was found a few times. The rearrangement links TRBV10-3 to TRBJ1-3; the D is unclear. Germline-derived CDR1 and CDR2 are ENHRY and SYGVKD. V was pared by 7 bases and J by 4 bases, with 14 bases between. The CDR3 sequence is 14 residues long. The CDR3 here is CAITDGDSGNTIYF. In DNA form, the CDR3 reads TGTGCCATCACCGACGGTGACTCGGGAAACACCATATATTTT.